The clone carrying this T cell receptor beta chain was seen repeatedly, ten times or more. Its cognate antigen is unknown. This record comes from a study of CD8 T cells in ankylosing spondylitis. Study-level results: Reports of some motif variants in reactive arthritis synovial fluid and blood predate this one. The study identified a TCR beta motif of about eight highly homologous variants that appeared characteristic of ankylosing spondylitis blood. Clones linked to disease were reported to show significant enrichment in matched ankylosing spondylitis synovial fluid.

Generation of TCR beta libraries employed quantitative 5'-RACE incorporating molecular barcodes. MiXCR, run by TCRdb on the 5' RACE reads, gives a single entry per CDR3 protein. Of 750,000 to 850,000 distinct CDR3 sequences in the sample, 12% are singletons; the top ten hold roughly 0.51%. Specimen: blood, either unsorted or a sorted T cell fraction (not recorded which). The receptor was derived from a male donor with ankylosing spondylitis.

CDR3 bases: TGTGCCAGCAGTCCCCGGGACAGGGGAGGAGGCTACACCTTC. Translation gives CASSPRDRGGGYTF. This chain joins TRBV12-3 or TRBV12-4 and TRBJ1-2; 10 bases map to TRBD1. V shed 5 bases, J shed 8 bases, and the junction held 8 bases outside the gene matches. The CDR3 contains 14 residues.